This is a list of T cell receptor beta chains from one sample in a study of CD8+ T cells in alopecia areata. Assay used: immunoSEQ multiplex PCR; TCRdb lists only in-frame clones, some missing. The sample consists of about 190,000 clones, less than 65% of them appearing once. The source material was CD4+ T cells sorted from blood, sampled at week 4, from a patient treated with tofacitinib. Receptor source: a human donor with alopecia areata. CDR3s include the opening cysteine and the closing phenylalanine or tryptophan. The D gene is left open where the match is weak. Clone sizes are given selectively: once, few, many, or a class where the clone is expanded.

v_gene: TRBV27; d_gene: .; j_gene: TRBJ1-6; abundance: .; CDR3aa: CASSLTGLESPLHF; CDR3nt: TGTGCCAGCAGTTTGACAGGTTTGGAGTCACCCCTCCACTTT
v_gene: TRBV11-2; d_gene: .; j_gene: TRBJ2-2; abundance: .; CDR3aa: CASSLFESAGELFF; CDR3nt: TGTGCCAGCAGCTTATTTGAGTCTGCTGGGGAGCTGTTTTTT
v_gene: TRBV29-1; d_gene: .; j_gene: TRBJ1-1; abundance: .; CDR3aa: CSVEVGFEAFF; CDR3nt: TGCAGCGTTGAAGTAGGGTTCGAAGCTTTCTTT
v_gene: TRBV13; d_gene: TRBD2; j_gene: TRBJ2-1; abundance: few; CDR3aa: CASSLMRGGNEQFF; CDR3nt: TGTGCCAGCAGCTTAATGCGGGGGGGCAATGAGCAGTTCTTC
v_gene: TRBV6-5; d_gene: TRBD1; j_gene: TRBJ1-1; abundance: .; CDR3aa: CASSSGGSDTEAFF; CDR3nt: TGTGCCAGCAGCTCAGGGGGAAGCGACACTGAAGCTTTCTTT
v_gene: TRBV4-1; d_gene: .; j_gene: TRBJ1-4; abundance: .; CDR3aa: CASSQVAGVNEKLFF; CDR3nt: TGCGCCAGCAGCCAAGTAGCCGGGGTTAATGAAAAACTGTTTTTT
v_gene: TRBV30; d_gene: TRBD1; j_gene: TRBJ1-5; abundance: .; CDR3aa: CAWRTGAASGQPQHF; CDR3nt: TGTGCCTGGAGGACAGGGGCTGCGAGTGGTCAGCCCCAGCATTTT
v_gene: TRBV7-8; d_gene: TRBD1; j_gene: TRBJ1-2; abundance: .; CDR3aa: CASSDRGRYTF; CDR3nt: TGTGCCAGCAGCGACAGGGGTCGCTACACCTTC
v_gene: TRBV29-1; d_gene: TRBD1; j_gene: TRBJ1-2; abundance: few; CDR3aa: CSVDRAGAQGGNGYTF; CDR3nt: TGCAGCGTTGATAGGGCAGGAGCCCAGGGGGGAAATGGCTACACCTTC
v_gene: TRBV7-3; d_gene: .; j_gene: TRBJ2-1; abundance: .; CDR3aa: CASSVYGAGNEQFF; CDR3nt: TGTGCCAGCAGCGTTTATGGGGCCGGTAATGAGCAGTTCTTC
v_gene: TRBV11-2; d_gene: .; j_gene: TRBJ2-5; abundance: .; CDR3aa: CASSPQATQETQYF; CDR3nt: TGTGCCAGCAGCCCGCAGGCTACCCAAGAGACCCAGTACTTC
v_gene: TRBV7-2; d_gene: .; j_gene: TRBJ2-7; abundance: .; CDR3aa: CASSLTTYEQYF; CDR3nt: TGTGCCAGCAGCTTAACCACCTACGAGCAGTACTTC
v_gene: TRBV29-1; d_gene: .; j_gene: TRBJ1-2; abundance: .; CDR3aa: CSVEDSGFGYTF; CDR3nt: TGCAGCGTTGAAGATTCCGGGTTCGGCTACACCTTC
v_gene: TRBV6-5; d_gene: .; j_gene: TRBJ1-5; abundance: .; CDR3aa: CASSLDGSDQPQHF; CDR3nt: TGTGCCAGCAGTTTAGACGGTAGCGATCAGCCCCAGCATTTT
v_gene: TRBV5-1; d_gene: .; j_gene: TRBJ2-5; abundance: .; CDR3aa: CASSSAGIQETQYF; CDR3nt: TGCGCCAGCAGCTCCGCCGGGATCCAAGAGACCCAGTACTTC
v_gene: TRBV30; d_gene: .; j_gene: TRBJ2-7; abundance: .; CDR3aa: CAWSTQGGVGQYF; CDR3nt: TGTGCCTGGAGTACACAAGGGGGGGTCGGGCAGTACTTC
v_gene: TRBV5-6; d_gene: .; j_gene: TRBJ2-7; abundance: .; CDR3aa: CASSLGNEQYF; CDR3nt: TGTGCCAGCAGCTTGGGAAACGAGCAGTACTTC
v_gene: TRBV30; d_gene: .; j_gene: TRBJ1-6; abundance: .; CDR3aa: CAWSPAAGSAPLHF; CDR3nt: TGTGCCTGGAGTCCTGCGGCAGGGAGTGCACCCCTCCACTTT
v_gene: TRBV29-1; d_gene: .; j_gene: TRBJ1-1; abundance: few; CDR3aa: CSVVVGNTEAFF; CDR3nt: TGCAGCGTAGTAGTCGGGAACACTGAAGCTTTCTTT
v_gene: TRBV29-1; d_gene: .; j_gene: TRBJ1-1; abundance: .; CDR3aa: CSATLGTEAFF; CDR3nt: TGCAGCGCTACGCTCGGGACTGAAGCTTTCTTT
v_gene: TRBV6-9; d_gene: .; j_gene: TRBJ1-4; abundance: .; CDR3aa: CASSYEQGLRTNEKLFF; CDR3nt: TGTGCCAGCAGTTATGAGCAGGGCTTGAGAACTAATGAAAAACTGTTTTTT
v_gene: TRBV25-1; d_gene: TRBD1; j_gene: TRBJ1-5; abundance: .; CDR3aa: CARLTGRAWAQHF; CDR3nt: TGTGCCAGATTGACAGGGAGAGCGTGGGCCCAGCATTTT
v_gene: TRBV29-1; d_gene: .; j_gene: TRBJ1-1; abundance: .; CDR3aa: CSAGQLDTEAFF; CDR3nt: TGCAGCGCCGGACAATTGGACACTGAAGCTTTCTTT
v_gene: TRBV7-9; d_gene: TRBD2; j_gene: TRBJ2-3; abundance: once; CDR3aa: CASSPIQRGEADTQYF; CDR3nt: TGTGCCAGCAGCCCCATTCAGCGGGGGGAGGCAGATACGCAGTATTTT
v_gene: TRBV15; d_gene: .; j_gene: TRBJ2-3; abundance: .; CDR3aa: CATSKPPMAGSTDTQYF; CDR3nt: TGTGCCACCAGCAAGCCCCCGATGGCGGGGTCCACAGATACGCAGTATTTT
v_gene: TRBV4-1; d_gene: .; j_gene: TRBJ2-3; abundance: .; CDR3aa: CASSQGGVNTQYF; CDR3nt: TGCGCCAGCAGCCAAGGAGGGGTAAATACGCAGTATTTT
v_gene: TRBV13; d_gene: TRBD2; j_gene: TRBJ2-7; abundance: .; CDR3aa: CASRLAGAPLTGQYF; CDR3nt: TGTGCCAGCAGACTAGCGGGGGCACCCTTAACGGGGCAGTACTTC
v_gene: TRBV7-9; d_gene: .; j_gene: TRBJ2-2; abundance: .; CDR3aa: CASSSDFDSVVLFF; CDR3nt: TGTGCCAGCAGCTCCGATTTCGACTCGGTAGTATTGTTTTTT